This is a list of T cell receptor beta chains from one sample in a study of shared clonotypes between healthy human individuals. Here immunoSEQ multiplex PCR was the method, and the copy in TCRdb shows in-frame clones only, minus some. Of some 2 million clones in the sample, roughly 95% were seen once. Source material: naive CD4+ T cells sorted from blood. Source of these receptors: a man younger than 35 in good health. The CDR3 runs from the conserved cysteine through the conserved F or W. Each record gives: D gene, clone size, J gene, V gene, CDR3 protein, CDR3 DNA. D genes are given only for firm matches. Clone size is not always given. Where it is, it says once, few, many or a class for expanded clones.

D: NA
size: NA
J: TRBJ1-5
V: TRBV7-2
CDR3: CASSLGVRHGNQPQHF
DNA: TGTGCCAGCAGCTTAGGGGTACGCCATGGCAATCAGCCCCAGCATTTT

D: TRBD1
size: once
J: TRBJ2-7
V: TRBV5-1
CDR3: CASSFDRGEQYF
DNA: TGCGCCAGCAGCTTCGACAGGGGCGAGCAGTACTTC

D: NA
size: NA
J: TRBJ1-6
V: TRBV27
CDR3: CASSLDKSSYNSPLHF
DNA: TGTGCCAGCAGCTTGGACAAGAGCTCCTATAATTCACCCCTCCACTTT

D: TRBD1
size: NA
J: TRBJ2-5
V: TRBV7-2
CDR3: CASCRDRQETQYF
DNA: TGTGCCAGTTGCCGGGACAGACAAGAGACCCAGTACTTC

D: NA
size: NA
J: TRBJ1-1
V: TRBV7-9
CDR3: CASSAPPYTEAFF
DNA: TGTGCCAGCAGCGCCCCGCCCTACACTGAAGCTTTCTTT

D: NA
size: once
J: TRBJ1-1
V: TRBV6-1
CDR3: CASSGREFWNAEAFF
DNA: TGTGCCAGCAGTGGCAGGGAATTTTGGAACGCTGAAGCTTTCTTT

D: NA
size: NA
J: TRBJ1-2
V: TRBV9
CDR3: CASSDLPNYGYTF
DNA: TGTGCCAGCAGTGACCTCCCTAACTATGGCTACACCTTC

D: NA
size: NA
J: TRBJ1-5
V: TRBV2
CDR3: CASSVGGAGSNQPQHF
DNA: TGTGCCAGCAGTGTGGGGGGCGCAGGTAGCAATCAGCCCCAGCATTTT

D: NA
size: few
J: TRBJ1-6
V: TRBV7-9
CDR3: CASSLDGGPAPLHF
DNA: TGTGCCAGCAGCTTAGATGGGGGCCCGGCACCCCTCCACTTT

D: NA
size: NA
J: TRBJ2-5
V: TRBV7-2
CDR3: CASSRGPRETQYF
DNA: TGTGCCAGCAGCCGGGGGCCAAGGGAGACCCAGTACTTC

D: NA
size: NA
J: TRBJ1-4
V: TRBV2
CDR3: CASSDDSEKLFF
DNA: TGTGCCAGCAGTGACGACAGCGAAAAACTGTTTTTT

D: NA
size: NA
J: TRBJ2-3
V: TRBV5-4
CDR3: CASSPRGGPSTDTQYF
DNA: TGTGCCAGCAGCCCTCGCGGGGGCCCTAGCACAGATACGCAGTATTTT

D: NA
size: NA
J: TRBJ2-1
V: TRBV7-8
CDR3: CASSAVQGPLYNEQFF
DNA: TGTGCCAGCAGCGCCGTCCAGGGGCCCTTATACAATGAGCAGTTCTTC

D: NA
size: NA
J: TRBJ2-1
V: TRBV30
CDR3: CAWSRWGRSYNEQFF
DNA: TGTGCCTGGAGTAGGTGGGGCCGCTCCTACAATGAGCAGTTCTTC

D: NA
size: once
J: TRBJ2-7
V: TRBV18
CDR3: CASSPSPQAYEQYF
DNA: TGTGCCAGCTCACCCAGCCCACAGGCCTACGAGCAGTACTTC

D: NA
size: NA
J: TRBJ2-7
V: TRBV10-2
CDR3: CASSENLPHEQYF
DNA: TGCGCCAGCAGTGAGAACCTGCCCCACGAGCAGTACTTC

D: NA
size: once
J: TRBJ1-2
V: TRBV28
CDR3: CASTLRDGYGYTF
DNA: TGTGCCAGCACACTTCGGGACGGCTATGGCTACACCTTC

D: NA
size: NA
J: TRBJ2-7
V: TRBV6-1
CDR3: CASSSRSSYEQYF
DNA: TGTGCCAGCAGTTCTAGGAGCTCCTACGAGCAGTACTTC

D: NA
size: NA
J: TRBJ1-3
V: TRBV11-2
CDR3: CASSLTGTIYF
DNA: TGTGCCAGCAGCTTAACGGGCACCATATATTTT

D: TRBD2
size: NA
J: TRBJ2-5
V: TRBV5-1
CDR3: CASSFAGGGGQETQYF
DNA: TGCGCCAGCAGCTTCGCTGGCGGGGGGGGTCAAGAGACCCAGTACTTC

D: NA
size: NA
J: TRBJ2-7
V: TRBV5-1
CDR3: CASSFGPDYEQYF
DNA: TGCGCCAGCAGCTTCGGGCCAGATTACGAGCAGTACTTC

D: TRBD1
size: once
J: TRBJ2-5
V: TRBV28
CDR3: CASSLGQRNKETQYF
DNA: TGTGCCAGCAGCCTGGGACAGCGAAATAAAGAGACCCAGTACTTC

D: NA
size: NA
J: TRBJ1-3
V: TRBV4-2
CDR3: CASSQGREQGNTIYF
DNA: TGTGCCAGCAGCCAAGGTCGGGAACAGGGAAACACCATATATTTT

D: NA
size: NA
J: TRBJ1-1
V: TRBV7-3
CDR3: CASSYRANTEAFF
DNA: TGTGCCAGCAGCTACAGAGCGAACACTGAAGCTTTCTTT

D: NA
size: once
J: TRBJ2-3
V: TRBV18
CDR3: CASSPQGDTQYF
DNA: TGTGCCAGCTCACCACAGGGGGATACGCAGTATTTT

D: TRBD1
size: NA
J: TRBJ2-7
V: TRBV5-4
CDR3: CASSHSDRAGEQYF
DNA: TGTGCCAGCAGCCATTCGGACAGGGCTGGCGAGCAGTACTTC

D: TRBD1
size: NA
J: TRBJ1-1
V: TRBV30
CDR3: CAWSQGGTEAFF
DNA: TGTGCCTGGAGCCAGGGGGGCACTGAAGCTTTCTTT

D: NA
size: NA
J: TRBJ2-1
V: TRBV29-1
CDR3: CSVGSPSNEQFF
DNA: TGCAGCGTTGGGTCCCCATCAAATGAGCAGTTCTTC

D: NA
size: once
J: TRBJ1-6
V: TRBV28
CDR3: CASSLSRRQVGALHF
DNA: TGTGCCAGCAGTTTATCCCGCCGACAGGTGGGGGCCCTCCACTTT

D: TRBD1
size: NA
J: TRBJ1-2
V: TRBV28
CDR3: CAEGTGGSLRGYTF
DNA: TGTGCGGAGGGGACAGGGGGCTCCCTAAGAGGCTACACCTTC

D: NA
size: NA
J: TRBJ1-5
V: TRBV7-8
CDR3: CASSFPGYNQPQHF
DNA: TGTGCCAGCAGCTTTCCAGGGTATAATCAGCCCCAGCATTTT

D: NA
size: few
J: TRBJ1-6
V: TRBV6-6
CDR3: CASSYVRASDSPLHF
DNA: TGTGCCAGCAGTTACGTGCGGGCTTCGGATTCACCCCTCCACTTT

D: NA
size: NA
J: TRBJ1-2
V: TRBV18
CDR3: CASSPNTDLGYGYTF
DNA: TGTGCCAGCTCACCAAACACAGACTTAGGCTATGGCTACACCTTC

D: NA
size: NA
J: TRBJ1-1
V: TRBV27
CDR3: CASRKWGTEAFF
DNA: TGTGCCAGCAGAAAGTGGGGCACTGAAGCTTTCTTT

D: TRBD2
size: NA
J: TRBJ2-7
V: TRBV7-9
CDR3: CASSRDPGGSEQYF
DNA: TGTGCCAGCAGCAGAGATCCCGGGGGGAGCGAGCAGTACTTC

D: NA
size: NA
J: TRBJ1-6
V: TRBV28
CDR3: CASSPQNSGPNSPLHF
DNA: TGTGCCAGCAGCCCCCAGAATTCGGGACCTAATTCACCCCTCCACTTT

D: TRBD1
size: NA
J: TRBJ1-3
V: TRBV11-1
CDR3: CASSPRDRGNTIYF
DNA: TGTGCCAGCAGCCCCCGGGACAGGGGCAACACCATATATTTT